In its sample, the clone carrying this T cell receptor beta chain was seen a few times. Data came from immunoSEQ multiplex PCR; TCRdb stores just in-frame clones and leaves some out. This repertoire shows about 82,000 clones, around four fifths found once; its top ten account for 18%. The data were obtained in a study of blood T cell repertoires in COVID-19. Sequenced input: peripheral blood. The receptor was isolated from a man older than 75 with active or convalescent COVID-19.

The CDR3 sequence: CASSQNRGTEAFF. The CDR3 DNA is TGTGCCAGCAGCCAAAACAGGGGAACTGAAGCTTTCTTT. The chain recombines TRBV3-1 (or the pseudogene TRBV3-2) with TRBJ1-1, with TRBD1 matching over 7 bases. The CDR3 is 13 residues long. Germline V gives CDR1 LGHDT, CDR2 YNNKEL (reference sequence). The trim removed 2 bases at V and 5 bases at J, leaving 2 bases unmatched.